This T cell receptor beta chain comes out of a study of Graves' ophthalmopathy and Graves' hyperthyroidism. This clonotype has a count of ten or more. Ophthalmopathy in the donors was of moderate-to-severe activity, with CAS ≥3, NOSPECS ≥4 and duration under 3 months. Pregnant or lactating patients and those with other autoimmune diseases or uncontrolled infections were excluded. The source of the PBMCs was around 10 ml of fresh peripheral blood. Amplified TCR beta CDR3 regions were obtained using RNA transcripts as template. RT-PCR was first run with HTBI primers, then multiplex PCR in a second round. TCRdb re-analysed the multiplex PCR reads in MiXCR, keeping a single row per CDR3 protein. The sample contains roughly 400,000 distinct CDR3 sequences, around 18% of which appear only once. The source of this sequence is a woman under 30 with Graves' ophthalmopathy. Sequencing was done on a sample of peripheral blood.

DNA for the CDR3: TGTGCCAGCAGTTCTTGGCTTTATAGCAATCAGCCCCAGCATTTT. Translation gives CASSSWLYSNQPQHF. The chain links TRBV28 to TRBJ1-5; D ambiguous. This CDR3 is built from 15 residues. The V end lost 4 bases, the J end lost 0 bases, and 10 bases lay between the germline ends. The germline V gene has CDR1 MDHEN and CDR2 SYDVKM.